A selection of T cell receptor beta chains follows, all from one sample in a study of T cells in Graves' hyperthyroidism and ophthalmopathy. TCRdb passed the multiplex PCR reads through MiXCR, listing each CDR3 protein once. The sample comprises a few hundred thousand distinct CDR3 sequences, about 16% of which are singletons, and less than 35% rests with the top ten. The sequenced sample was blood. These receptors were collected from a woman younger than 45 with Graves' hyperthyroidism. CDR3s leave out the opening cysteine and the closing phenylalanine or tryptophan. The order of the fields is J gene, V gene, clone size, CDR3 protein. Clone size is not always given. Where it is, it says once, few, many or a class for expanded clones.

TRBJ2-3 | TRBV30 | many | AWSIGLAGGTDTQY
TRBJ2-7 | TRBV28 | many | ASRTGQGAIYEQY
TRBJ1-1 | TRBV24-1 | many | ATSDLWTGSNTEAF
TRBJ2-7 | TRBV12-3/TRBV12-4 | many | ASSRTEEQY
TRBJ2-3 | TRBV5-1 | - | ASSQDRASTDTQY
TRBJ2-3 | TRBV10-3 | many | AISVEGGSTDTQY
TRBJ2-2 | TRBV7-7 | - | ASSLESSRGELF
TRBJ1-3 | TRBV10-3 | few | AVSGTGGRNTIY
TRBJ1-3 | TRBV6-5 | - | ASSYSNGNTIY
TRBJ2-1 | TRBV15 | many | ATSRDRMGNEQF
TRBJ2-5 | TRBV11-1 | many | ASRTGTGGKETQY
TRBJ1-2 | TRBV18 | many | ASSRADAGYT
TRBJ1-5 | TRBV15 | few | ATSRVRSGGTGNNQPQH
TRBJ2-1 | TRBV3-1 | many | ASSQPLVSYNEQF
TRBJ1-1 | TRBV11-1 | - | ASSLYGIEAF
TRBJ1-4 | TRBV18 | many | ASRLGDGTNEKLF
TRBJ2-3 | TRBV10-2 | few | ASYRGADTQY
TRBJ2-1 | TRBV12-3/TRBV12-4 | many | ASSLLDGNEQF
TRBJ2-5 | TRBV20-1 | many | SATQGAGHQETQY
TRBJ2-1 | TRBV3-1 | many | ASSQETSGSNEQF
TRBJ2-7 | TRBV29-1 | - | SAQQGYEQY
TRBJ2-3 | TRBV24-1 | - | ATSDPGQGVNTQY
TRBJ2-7 | TRBV11-2 | - | ASSLAGTSGIEQY
TRBJ2-2 | TRBV6-1 | few | ASRPGPTAGELF
TRBJ1-1 | TRBV7-9 | few | ASSFETVRAF
TRBJ2-1 | TRBV7-8 | many | ASTSGTYDNEQF
TRBJ2-7 | TRBV30 | many | AWAAGTGTFYEQY
TRBJ2-4 | TRBV20-1 | few | SGISKNIQY
TRBJ1-1 | TRBV2 | many | ASSEVQRSGHPMNTEAF
TRBJ2-4 | TRBV20-1 | many | SARSDRDAKNIQY
TRBJ2-2 | TRBV30 | many | AWSLVGLGELF
TRBJ2-2 | TRBV24-1 | many | ATSGQLNTGELF